The source of this TCR beta chain is a study of T cell responses to AZD1222 COVID-19 vaccine. The germline V gene has CDR1 MNHEY and CDR2 SMNVEV (reference sequence). The V end was cut by 3 bases, the J end by 8 bases, with 17 bases between. This CDR3 spans 15 amino acids. The protocol was immunoSEQ multiplex PCR, while the TCRdb copy is restricted to in-frame clones and leaves out a portion. The sample includes under 150,000 clones, roughly 92% of them seen just once. This specimen was peripheral blood, taken on day 0 of AZD1222 vaccination. V usage is TRBV27 and J usage is TRBJ1-5; possibly TRBD1 for D (5 bases). This TCR was sampled from an adult in good health. The CDR3 nucleotides are TGTGCCAGCAGTTTTTTCGGGGCTCCGGGGGAGCCCCAGCATTTT. Translating gives CASSFFGAPGEPQHF.